This T cell receptor (beta chain) was recorded in a study of blood T cell repertoires in COVID-19. Study information: Whether acute or convalescent, the COVID-19 samples came from the United States, Italy and Spain. The analysed material was cDNA or gDNA that came from T cells, B-cell-depleted T cells, or PBMCs.

CDR3 length: 13 amino acids. Germline CDR1 reads MDHEN; CDR2 reads SYDVKM. V was shortened by 7 bases and J by 2 bases, with 9 bases between the two germline ends. Assay: immunoSEQ multiplex PCR; the TCRdb copy retains only in-frame clones and omits some. The table has 250,000 to 300,000 clones, 75% to 95% seen once. The count of this clone is one. Sequences were obtained from PBMCs or T cells enriched from blood (not recorded which). This TCR derives from a woman aged 25 to 45 who had recovered from COVID-19. The genes are TRBV28 and TRBJ2-1; D remains unclear. CDR3 coding DNA: TGTGCCAGCATCTCCCCTGCCTACAATGAGCAGTTCTTC. It yields the protein CASISPAYNEQFF. The whole variable domain, filled in from reference TRBV28 and TRBJ2-1, reads DVKVTQSSRYLVKRTGEKVFLECVQDMDHENMFWYRQDPGLGLRLIYFSYDVKMKEKGDIPEGYSVSREKKERFSLILESASTNQTSMYLCASISPAYNEQFFGPGTRLTVL.